These 24 T cell receptor beta chains came from one sample sequenced in a study of CD8+ T cells in alopecia areata (dated 2018 in TCRdb). Library prep was done by the immunoSEQ multiplex PCR assay. RNA was extracted from all samples and reverse transcribed into cDNA, which served as template for TCR sequencing. The immuneACCESS repertoire file appears here via TCRdb, limited to in-frame rearrangements. These files lack a portion of the clones; in checked studies, under half of the deficit traces to unresolved V genes, and the cause of the others is not known. The sample yields 100,000 to 150,000 clones; 45% to 50% were counted once. Of the sample, about 17% falls within the top ten clones. The time point label here, explained by the study, means: baseline before oral tofacitinib. Sequencing was performed on CD8+ T cells sorted from blood, taken at week 0. Receptors originate from a human donor with alopecia areata.

This clone came up a few times. The chain recombines TRBV7-9 with TRBJ2-6; 7 bases are shared with TRBD1. Germline CDR1 SEHNR, CDR2 FQNEAQ (reference sequence). V shed 5 bases, J shed 2 bases, and the junction held 6 bases outside the gene matches. The CDR3 runs to 16 residues. The CDR3 protein is CASSLSDRAGANVLTF. The CDR3 DNA follows: TGTGCCAGCAGCCTATCCGACAGGGCTGGGGCCAACGTCCTGACTTTC. The complete variable domain, with remaining parts taken from reference TRBV7-9 and TRBJ2-6, reads DTGVSQNPRHKITKRGQNVTFRCDPISEHNRLYWYRQTLGQGPEFLTYFQNEAQLEKSRLLSDRFSAERPKGSFSTLEIQRTEQGDSAMYLCASSLSDRAGANVLTFGAGSRLTVL.

This clone occurred once. The chain recombines TRBV19 with TRBJ2-5; unclear D gene. Germline V gene lookup returns CDR1 LNHDA and CDR2 SQIVND (reference sequence). V was pared by 5 bases and J by 3 bases, with 7 bases between. The CDR3 runs to 12 residues. The CDR3 is CASSSPEETQYF. CDR3 nucleotides: TGTGCCAGTAGTTCCCCAGAAGAGACCCAGTACTTC.

For the CDR3, the DNA is TGTGCCAGCAGCGTAGCTACGGGTTGGCCCCAGCATTTT. Amino acid sequence: CASSVATGWPQHF. The rearrangement links TRBV9 to TRBJ1-5; D not resolved. This CDR3 contains 13 residues. Trimming stripped 0 bases from V and 9 bases from J, with 10 bases between. Per the germline V gene, CDR1 is SGDLS and CDR2 is YYNGEE.

V usage is TRBV6-5 and J usage is TRBJ2-1; 9 nucleotides align to TRBD1. The ends lost 7 bases at V and 1 base at J; junction bases unmatched: 2. This CDR3 has 14 amino acids. Germline-derived CDR1 and CDR2 are MNHEY and SVGAGI. CDR3 protein: CASIGTGSYNEQFF. CDR3 coding DNA: TGTGCCAGCATTGGGACAGGGTCCTACAATGAGCAGTTCTTC.

This sequence joins TRBV11-2 and TRBJ2-7; 8 nucleotides align to TRBD1. The ends lost 1 base at V and 3 bases at J; junction bases unmatched: 8. This CDR3 is 16 amino acids long. CDR1 SGHAT and CDR2 FQNNGV come from the germline V gene. In DNA form, the CDR3 reads TGTGCCAGCAGCTTAGGTCCTGGGACAGGTCTCTACGAGCAGTACTTC. Translated: CASSLGPGTGLYEQYF.

The chain is built from TRBV30 and TRBJ2-3; D may be TRBD1 or TRBD2 (5 bases each). The CDR3 runs 14 residues. CDR1 GTSNPN and CDR2 SVGIG come from the germline V gene (reference sequence). V was trimmed by 4 bases and J by 0 bases, leaving 11 bases between them. CDR3 nucleotide sequence: TGTGCCTGGATGGGGTGGGGGAGCACAGATACGCAGTATTTT. Protein product: CAWMGWGSTDTQYF.

The chain couples TRBV4-1 to TRBJ2-7; no clear D gene. From germline, CDR1 is MGHRA and CDR2 YSYEKL. The CDR3 is made up of 14 amino acids. V lost 0 bases and J lost 3, with 9 bases in between. CDR3 protein: CASSQDRTVYEQYF. As DNA, the CDR3 is TGCGCCAGCAGCCAAGATCGGACCGTCTACGAGCAGTACTTC.

About this clone: Other DNA sequences in the sample encode the same CDR3. The CDR3: CASSQGYEQYF. In DNA, the CDR3 is TGTGCCAGCAGCCAAGGTTACGAGCAGTACTTC. This chain uses TRBV14 with TRBJ2-7, with D hard to call. Germline-derived CDR1 and CDR2 are SGHDN and FVKESK. This CDR3 has 11 amino acids. The germline V and J ends were trimmed by 1 base and 4 bases, with 2 bases remaining between them. The entire variable domain, with the rest obtained from reference TRBV14 and TRBJ2-7, is as follows: EAGVTQFPSHSVIEKGQTVTLRCDPISGHDNLYWYRRVMGKEIKFLLHFVKESKQDESGMPNNRFLAERTGGTYSTLKVQPAELEDSGVYFCASSQGYEQYFGPGTRLTVT.

This clone was seen only a few times. V gene TRBV19 combines with J gene TRBJ1-2; tentative D call: TRBD1 (5 bases). With 0 bases removed from V and 8 bases from J, the gap between germline ends came to 16 bases. Germline V gene lookup returns CDR1 LNHDA and CDR2 SQIVND (reference sequence). The length of the CDR3 is 15 residues. Here the CDR3 reads CASSIESQDIGGYTF. CDR3 bases: TGTGCCAGTAGTATAGAGTCCCAGGACATCGGGGGCTACACCTTC.

This sequence joins TRBV6-5 and TRBJ2-7; maybe TRBD2 (6 bases). Germline CDR1 MNHEY, CDR2 SVGAGI. V was pared by 2 bases and J by 6 bases, with 14 bases between. The CDR3 has 14 residues. In DNA form, the CDR3 reads TGTGCCAGCAGTTACGGGGAGGAGCCCTCCGAGCAGTACTTC. This translates into CASSYGEEPSEQYF.

The chain combines TRBV6-1 with TRBJ2-6, with 7 bases identical to TRBD1. The CDR3 spans 20 residues. Trimming took 1 base from V and 0 from J; bases not matched to a gene: 12. Germline-derived CDR1 and CDR2 are MNHNS and SASEGT. In DNA form, the CDR3 reads TGTGCCAGCAGTGAAGATAACCGCCAGGGGGTTATCTCTGGGGCCAACGTCCTGACTTTC. Its protein is CASSEDNRQGVISGANVLTF.

The gene calls are TRBV29-1 and TRBJ1-2; TRBD1 agrees at 7 bases. V lost 3 bases and J lost 3; bases outside the gene matches: 4. This CDR3 spans 13 amino acids. Germline assignment: CDR1 SQVTM and CDR2 ANQGSEA. The CDR3, as DNA: TGCAGCGTTGACGTTGACAGGGACTATGGCTACACCTTC. It codes for CSVDVDRDYGYTF.

The rearrangement joins TRBV2 to TRBJ2-4; 7 nucleotides align to TRBD2. Trimming cost V 7 bases and J 3 bases; bases outside gene matches: 3. The CDR3 extends over 13 amino acids. Looked up from germline, CDR1 is SNHLY and CDR2 is FYNNEI. CDR3 DNA: TGTGCCAGCAACGGGGAGGGCAAAAACATTCAGTACTTC. It is translated as CASNGEGKNIQYF.

This clone was counted only a few times. V gene TRBV27 combines with J gene TRBJ1-1, with a tentative D call TRBD1 (6 bases). Germline V gene lookup returns CDR1 MNHEY and CDR2 SMNVEV (reference sequence). The V end lost 5 bases, the J end lost 4 bases, and 17 bases lay between the germline ends. This CDR3 region has 15 residues. The CDR3 region has the DNA TGTGCCAGCAGTCTCCACGGTGGGGGCGGCACTGAAGCTTTCTTT. It translates to CASSLHGGGGTEAFF.

This clone has just a few counts. V gene TRBV10-2 combines with J gene TRBJ2-2; D unclear. This CDR3 has 13 residues. The V end was cut by 3 bases, the J end by 6 bases, with 8 bases between. Germline V gene sequence: CDR1 WSHSY, CDR2 SAAADI. The CDR3 here is CASSETRAGELFF. The CDR3 DNA sequence: TGCGCCAGCAGTGAAACTCGAGCCGGGGAGCTGTTTTTT.

The rearrangement uses TRBV5-6 and TRBJ1-6; D gene uncertain. Germline V gene sequence: CDR1 SGHDT, CDR2 YYEEEE. Deletions cut 4 bases from V and 7 bases from J, with 18 bases between. CDR3 length: 16 residues. DNA for the CDR3: TGTGCCAGCAGCCTGCAGGTACGCCCGTTGAATTCACCCCTCCACTTT. Translated: CASSLQVRPLNSPLHF.

The chain has TRBV12-5 and TRBJ2-7; 8 nucleotides line up with TRBD1. This CDR3 region has 15 residues. Germline V gene lookup returns CDR1 LGHNT and CDR2 FRNRAP. V lost 6 bases, J lost 5 bases, and 12 bases stayed unmatched. The CDR3 DNA reads TGTGCTAGTGGACCGCCCGGGACAGGCTTCCACGAGCAGTACTTC. Translation gives CASGPPGTGFHEQYF.

Remarks on this clone: Other DNA sequences in this sample translate to the same CDR3. The chain uses TRBV5-1 and TRBJ2-3; 8 positions match TRBD2. Germline CDR1 and CDR2: SGHRS and YFSETQ. The CDR3 totals 15 residues. V gave up 0 bases and J gave up 4 bases; unmatched junction bases: 4. This CDR3 reads CASSLAGGAADTQYF. The CDR3 nucleotides read TGCGCCAGCAGCTTGGCCGGGGGGGCCGCAGATACGCAGTATTTT.

The chain employs TRBV25-1 and TRBJ1-1; D is unresolved. This CDR3 comprises 14 residues. The germline gives CDR1 MGHDK, CDR2 SYGVNS. V dropped 4 bases and J dropped 3 bases, with 12 bases sitting between them. CDR3 in amino acids: CASSVGEVDTEAFF. The DNA of the CDR3 is TGTGCCAGCAGTGTCGGGGAGGTGGACACTGAAGCTTTCTTT.

This sequence joins TRBV11-2 and TRBJ2-3; unclear D gene. The germline CDR1 and CDR2 sequences are SGHAT and FQNNGV. The CDR3 covers 11 residues. V lost 10 bases to trimming and J lost 14 bases, with 19 bases between them. In DNA, the CDR3 is TGTGCCACCCGAGACGGTCCCCTGGGGTATTTT. It encodes CATRDGPLGYF.

This clone was seen only a few times. The chain links TRBV7-9 to TRBJ2-5; no clear D. The V gene lost 5 bases and the J gene lost 3 bases, with 16 bases spanning the gap. CDR3 length equals 15 residues. The V gene's germline CDR1 is SEHNR and CDR2 FQNEAQ (reference sequence). CDR3 sequence (DNA): TGTGCCAGCAGCCCCCCCAGAGAGCAGAAAGAGACCCAGTACTTC. This codes for CASSPPREQKETQYF.

This clone was seen only a few times. This rearrangement joins TRBV29-1 to TRBJ2-7, with 8 bases matching TRBD1. The V and J ends lost 1 base and 3 bases, in that order; junction bases with no gene match: 5. The CDR3 is 14 residues long. CDR1 SQVTM and CDR2 ANQGSEA come from the germline V gene. The CDR3 is CSVEGVTGVYEQYF. The DNA for the CDR3 is TGCAGCGTTGAAGGGGTGACAGGGGTCTACGAGCAGTACTTC.

There are a few counts of this clone. The chain links TRBV14 to TRBJ2-1; no firm D call. V lost 0 bases and J 8 bases, leaving 11 bases between the germline ends. This CDR3 has 14 amino acids. Germline V gene lookup returns CDR1 SGHDN and CDR2 FVKESK. Here the CDR3 reads CASSQDNMKDEQFF. CDR3 nucleotide sequence: TGTGCCAGCAGCCAAGATAACATGAAGGATGAGCAGTTCTTC.

The chain links TRBV4-1 to TRBJ2-5; D tentatively fits TRBD1 or TRBD2 (5 bases each). There are 14 residues in the CDR3. Germline CDR1 and CDR2: MGHRA and YSYEKL. The V and J ends lost 2 bases and 7 bases respectively, with 14 bases between them. The DNA for the CDR3 is TGCGCCAGCAGCCAACGACAGAGGGCTGGGACCCAGTACTTC. It is translated as CASSQRQRAGTQYF.